This T cell receptor beta chain was sequenced for a study of blood T cell repertoires in COVID-19. The CDR3 sequence is 13 residues long. The germline V gene has CDR1 SGHTS and CDR2 YDEGEE. Trimming pared 4 bases from V and 7 bases from J, leaving 14 bases between. The table came from immunoSEQ multiplex PCR; TCRdb's copy has only in-frame clones and leaves some out. Of 200,000 to 300,000 clones listed, around 86% are singletons. The chain combines TRBV5-8 with TRBJ1-2; possibly TRBD1 for D (5 bases). Sequencing was performed on peripheral blood. The clonotype was recovered from a man aged 35-49 years who had recovered from COVID-19. CDR3 sequence reads: CASSLRQSVGYTF. CDR3 in DNA: TGTGCCAGCAGCCTTAGACAGAGCGTTGGCTACACCTTC. The full variable domain, its missing parts supplied by reference TRBV5-8 and TRBJ1-2, is EAGVTQSPTHLIKTRGQQATLRCSPISGHTSVYWYQQALGLGLQFLLWYDEGEERNRGNFPPRFSGRQFPNYSSELNVNALELEDSALYLCASSLRQSVGYTFGSGTRLTVV.